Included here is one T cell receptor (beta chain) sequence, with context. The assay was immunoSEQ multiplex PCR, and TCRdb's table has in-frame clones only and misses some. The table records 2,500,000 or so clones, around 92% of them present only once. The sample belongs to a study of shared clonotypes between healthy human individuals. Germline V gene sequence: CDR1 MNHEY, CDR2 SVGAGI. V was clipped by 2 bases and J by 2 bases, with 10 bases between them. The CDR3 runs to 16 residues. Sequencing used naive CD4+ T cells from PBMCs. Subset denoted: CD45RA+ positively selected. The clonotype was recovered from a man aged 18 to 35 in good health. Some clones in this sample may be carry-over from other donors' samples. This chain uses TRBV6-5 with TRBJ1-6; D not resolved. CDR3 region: CASSYGDWAYNSPLHF. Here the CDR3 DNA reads TGTGCCAGCAGTTACGGTGATTGGGCCTATAATTCACCCCTCCACTTT.